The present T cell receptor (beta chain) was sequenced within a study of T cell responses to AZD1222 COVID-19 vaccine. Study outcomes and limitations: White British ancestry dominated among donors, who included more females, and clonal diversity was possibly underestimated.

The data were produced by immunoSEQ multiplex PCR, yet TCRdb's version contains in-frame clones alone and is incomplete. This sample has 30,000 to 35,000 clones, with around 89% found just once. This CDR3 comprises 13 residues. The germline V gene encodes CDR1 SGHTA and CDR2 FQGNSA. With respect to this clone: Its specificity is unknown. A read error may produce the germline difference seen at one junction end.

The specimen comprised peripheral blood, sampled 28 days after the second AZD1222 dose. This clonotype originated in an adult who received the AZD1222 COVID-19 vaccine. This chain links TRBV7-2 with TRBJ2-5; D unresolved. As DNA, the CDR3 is TGTGCCAGCAGTTTAGGCTTTCAAGAGACCCAGTACTTC. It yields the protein CASSLGFQETQYF.